This is a list of T cell receptor beta chains from one sample in a study of cytomegalovirus exposure and HLA in healthy donors. TCRdb's table, derived via immunoSEQ multiplex PCR, lists solely in-frame clones and lacks some. The table lists 25,000 to 35,000 clones, about 86% of them singletons, with approximately 3% in the top ten. The sequenced material came from PBMCs. The receptor source for this set is a boy aged 10-17 years in good health and CMV-seronegative. Each CDR3 is given with its conserved first and last residue. D genes are given only for firm matches. For some rows the clone size is stated as once, few or many, or as a class when expanded; others skip it.

TRBJ1-2 . TRBD1 TRBV4-3 TGCGCCAGCAGCCAATACGGGACAGGGTTAAACTATGGCTACACCTTC CASSQYGTGLNYGYTF
TRBJ1-4 . TRBD1 TRBV7-6 TGTGCCAGCAGCTTAGCTGCGACAGGGTCGAAAGAAAAACTGTTTTTT CASSLAATGSKEKLFF
TRBJ1-4 few TRBD1 TRBV4-1 TGCGCCAGCAGCCCCGGGACAGGGGGGGAAAAACTGTTTTTT CASSPGTGGEKLFF
TRBJ2-3 . TRBD2 TRBV19 TGTGCCAGTAGGTTAGCGGGGGGCCCCCGAGATACGCAGTATTTT CASRLAGGPRDTQYF
TRBJ2-1 . TRBD1 TRBV4-3 TGCGCCAGCAGCCCGACGGGACAGCCTTACAATGAGCAGTTCTTC CASSPTGQPYNEQFF
TRBJ2-2 few . TRBV28 TGTGCCAGCAGTTTATCGACAAACGCGAACACCGGGGAGCTGTTTTTT CASSLSTNANTGELFF
TRBJ2-7 . . TRBV7-9 TGTGCCAGCAGCCAGAATGGGGGAGGCGTCTACGAGCAGTACTTC CASSQNGGGVYEQYF
TRBJ1-5 . . TRBV5-8 TGTGCCAGCAGCGTACTCAAGCCGCCTTACAATCAGCCCCAGCATTTT CASSVLKPPYNQPQHF
TRBJ2-7 . . TRBV10-2 TGCGCCAGCATTCGGAGCGGCGAAACGGACGAGCAGTACTTC CASIRSGETDEQYF
TRBJ2-7 once TRBD1 TRBV7-9 TGTGCCAGCAGCTATGGGACAGGGGACGAGCAGTACTTC CASSYGTGDEQYF
TRBJ2-1 . TRBD1 TRBV10-3 TGTGCCATCAGTGAGCCGCAGGGGGCCCACAATGAGCAGTTCTTC CAISEPQGAHNEQFF
TRBJ2-3 . TRBD1 TRBV7-9 TGTGCCAGCACCCCGGGACAGCAAAACACAGATACGCAGTATTTT CASTPGQQNTDTQYF
TRBJ2-3 . . TRBV4-1 TGCGCCAGCAGCCCCGGTCGAGCTGGCACAGATACGCAGTATTTT CASSPGRAGTDTQYF
TRBJ2-2 . . TRBV5-1 TGCGCCAGCAGCCCCGGACAGTTCACCGGGGAGCTGTTTTTT CASSPGQFTGELFF
TRBJ2-7 . . TRBV2 TGTGCCAGCAGACCCCGGGGGAACCCATACGAGCAGTACTTC CASRPRGNPYEQYF
TRBJ2-5 . TRBD2 TRBV7-6 TGTGCCAGCAGTCTTCGACTAAGCGGGGTCGAGACCCAGTACTTC CASSLRLSGVETQYF
TRBJ2-2 . TRBD1 TRBV7-2 TGTGCCAGCAGCCTCCCCGGGACAGGGCTACTGGAGCTGTTTTTT CASSLPGTGLLELFF
TRBJ2-7 . . TRBV5-8 TGTGCCAGCAGCGCGCAGGCGTTCTACGAGCAGTACTTC CASSAQAFYEQYF
TRBJ2-2 . . TRBV7-3 TGTGCCAGCAGCCCCTCCACCTCTAGCGCTAACACCGGGGAGCTGTTTTTT CASSPSTSSANTGELFF
TRBJ1-6 few . TRBV5-8 TGTGCCAGTTTCCGTCTACAGTCTTCTAATTCACCCCTCCACTTT CASFRLQSSNSPLHF
TRBJ2-1 . . TRBV7-2 TGTGCCAGCAGAGGTGAGGCGGAGATCAATGAGCAGTTCTTC CASRGEAEINEQFF
TRBJ1-2 few . TRBV15 TGTGCCACCAGCAGAGAGGCCAGGGTCCAGGGCTACACCTTC CATSREARVQGYTF
TRBJ2-7 . TRBD1 TRBV9 TGTGCCAGCAGCGTAGTGGGGACAGGGTTCCACGAGCAGTACTTC CASSVVGTGFHEQYF
TRBJ2-1 . TRBD2 TRBV4-3 TGCGCCAGCAGCCAGTTACGTGGGACTAGCGGATACAATGAGCAGTTCTTC CASSQLRGTSGYNEQFF
TRBJ2-1 . . TRBV6-4 TGTGCCAGCAGTGAAATTTCAGGGGAACGCGGTGAGCAGTTCTTC CASSEISGERGEQFF
TRBJ2-7 . . TRBV28 TGTGCCAGCAGTTTGTCTCAGGGATTCTACGAGCAGTACTTC CASSLSQGFYEQYF
TRBJ2-5 . . TRBV4-3 TGCGCCAGCAGCCTTGGACTGCATCAAGAGACCCAGTACTTC CASSLGLHQETQYF
TRBJ2-1 . TRBD2 TRBV5-1 TGCGCCAGCAGCCGGCGGGGGGGCAATGAGCAGTTCTTC CASSRRGGNEQFF
TRBJ2-7 . . TRBV13 TGTGCCAGCCTCGGTCGGGGGGCCCACGAGCAGTACTTC CASLGRGAHEQYF
TRBJ1-5 once TRBD1 TRBV7-3 TGTGCCAGCAGGTCGGGACAGGATAATCAGCCCCAGCATTTT CASRSGQDNQPQHF
TRBJ2-7 . . TRBV5-1 TGCGCCAGCAGCTTGGATGCAGGGATCTACGAGCAGTACTTC CASSLDAGIYEQYF
TRBJ2-1 . . TRBV11-3 TGTGCCAGCAGCTTAGGGTCTAGCTACAATGAGCAGTTCTTC CASSLGSSYNEQFF
TRBJ1-5 . . TRBV5-3 TGTGCCAGAAGCTTGACAGGGAATCAGCCCCAGCATTTT CARSLTGNQPQHF
TRBJ2-7 . . TRBV4-3 TGCGCCAGCAGCCAAGATACCGGGGTGGAGCAGTACTTC CASSQDTGVEQYF
TRBJ2-7 . . TRBV7-6 TGTGCCAGCAGCTTACTCAGGGCCGAGCAGTACTTC CASSLLRAEQYF
TRBJ1-4 . . TRBV2 TGTGCCAGCACCCCGAGCACAACTAATGAAAAACTGTTTTTT CASTPSTTNEKLFF
TRBJ1-1 . . TRBV9 TGTGCCAGCAGCTTGACAGGAGATAACACTGAAGCTTTCTTT CASSLTGDNTEAFF
TRBJ2-7 . TRBD2 TRBV5-1 TGCGCCAGCAGCTTGCCCGGGACTAGCGGGGGGACCTACGAGCAGTACTTC CASSLPGTSGGTYEQYF
TRBJ1-5 . . TRBV14 TGTGCCAGCACCAAAGGCCAGGGTAGCAATCAGCCCCAGCATTTT CASTKGQGSNQPQHF
TRBJ1-1 . . TRBV5-1 TGCGCCAGCGCTGAGAGCACTGAAGCTTTCTTT CASAESTEAFF
TRBJ2-7 once . TRBV9 TGTGCCAGCAGCGTTGACATAGCCTACGAGCAGTACTTC CASSVDIAYEQYF
TRBJ2-1 . TRBD2 TRBV19 TGTGCCAGTAGTATGGGCGGCGGGAGCTCCTACAATGAGCAGTTCTTC CASSMGGGSSYNEQFF
TRBJ2-2 . TRBD1 TRBV4-2 TGTGCCAGCAGCCAAAATGACAGGGAGTACGGCACCGGGGAGCTGTTTTTT CASSQNDREYGTGELFF
TRBJ2-7 . TRBD1 TRBV13 TGTGCCAGCAGCCCGCGGACAGGGTCCGAGCAGTACTTC CASSPRTGSEQYF
TRBJ2-5 . TRBD2 TRBV4-2 TGTGCCAGCAGCCTTAGGACTAGCGGGGGGGCAGTTCAAGGGACCCAGTACTTC CASSLRTSGGAVQGTQYF
TRBJ2-3 . TRBD1 TRBV11-2 TGTGCCAGCAGCAAAATGAGGGGGCGGGTAGATACGCAGTATTTT CASSKMRGRVDTQYF
TRBJ2-1 . TRBD2 TRBV6-5 TGTGCCAGCAGTTTGACTAGCGGGGGAAATGAGCAGTTCTTC CASSLTSGGNEQFF
TRBJ1-5 . . TRBV18 TGTGCCAGCTCAGCAAGGGACACGAATCAGCCCCAGCATTTT CASSARDTNQPQHF
TRBJ1-6 . . TRBV28 TGTGCCAGCAGTTTAAAGGCCAGACTCTCCTATAATTCACCCCTCCACTTT CASSLKARLSYNSPLHF
TRBJ2-7 . TRBD2 TRBV30 TGTGCCTGGAGTCAACGGGGGGGGTTAGCCTACGAGCAGTACTTC CAWSQRGGLAYEQYF
TRBJ2-7 . . TRBV19 TGTGCCAGTAGTACCAGGGGCTACGAGCAGTACTTC CASSTRGYEQYF
TRBJ1-2 . TRBD1 TRBV18 TGTGCCAGCTCACCGACAGGGGGCGATAACTATGGCTACACCTTC CASSPTGGDNYGYTF
TRBJ2-3 . TRBD2 TRBV5-1 TGCGCCAGCAGCTTGGGTTTGCGGGGGAGCACAGATACGCAGTATTTT CASSLGLRGSTDTQYF
TRBJ2-1 . . TRBV19 TGTGCCAGTTATCCTGGGCGAGGGGGGCAGTTCTTC CASYPGRGGQFF
TRBJ2-5 . TRBD1 TRBV13 TGTGCCAGCACCAAGACAGGGGGCCCCTCCCTGGGGACCCAGTACTTC CASTKTGGPSLGTQYF